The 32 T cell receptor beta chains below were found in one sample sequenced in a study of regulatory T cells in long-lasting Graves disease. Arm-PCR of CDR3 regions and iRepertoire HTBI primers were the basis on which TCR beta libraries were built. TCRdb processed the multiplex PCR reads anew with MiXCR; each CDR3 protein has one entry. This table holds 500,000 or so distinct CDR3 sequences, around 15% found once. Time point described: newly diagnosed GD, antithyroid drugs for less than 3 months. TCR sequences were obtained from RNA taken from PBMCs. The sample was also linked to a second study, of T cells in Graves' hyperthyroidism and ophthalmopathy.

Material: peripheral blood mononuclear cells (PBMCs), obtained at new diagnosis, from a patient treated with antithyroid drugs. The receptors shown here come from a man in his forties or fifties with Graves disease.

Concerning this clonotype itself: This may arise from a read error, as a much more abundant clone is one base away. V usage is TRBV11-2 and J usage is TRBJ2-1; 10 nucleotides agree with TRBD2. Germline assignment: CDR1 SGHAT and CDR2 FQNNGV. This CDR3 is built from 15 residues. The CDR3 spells CASSPGLAIYNEQLF. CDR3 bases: TGTGCCAGCAGCCCGGGACTAGCGATTTACAATGAGCAGCTCTTC.

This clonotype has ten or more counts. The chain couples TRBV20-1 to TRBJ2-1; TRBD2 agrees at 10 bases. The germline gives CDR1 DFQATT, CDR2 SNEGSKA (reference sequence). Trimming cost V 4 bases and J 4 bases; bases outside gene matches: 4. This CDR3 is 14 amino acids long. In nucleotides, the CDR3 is TGCAGTGCTAAAAGCGGGAGGGGTTACAATGAGCAGTTCTTC. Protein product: CSAKSGRGYNEQFF.

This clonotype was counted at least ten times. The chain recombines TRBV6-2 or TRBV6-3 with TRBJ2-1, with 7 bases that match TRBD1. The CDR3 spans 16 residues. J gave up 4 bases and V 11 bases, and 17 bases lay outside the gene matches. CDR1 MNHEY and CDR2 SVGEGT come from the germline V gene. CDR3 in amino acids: CAGSNGRDRAYNEQFF. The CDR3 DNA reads TGTGCCGGCTCCAACGGCCGGGACAGAGCTTACAATGAGCAGTTCTTC.

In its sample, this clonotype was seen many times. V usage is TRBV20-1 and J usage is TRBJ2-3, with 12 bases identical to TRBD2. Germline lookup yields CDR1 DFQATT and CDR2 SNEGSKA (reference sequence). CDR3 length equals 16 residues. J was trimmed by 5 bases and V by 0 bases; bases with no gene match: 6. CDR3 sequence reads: CSARDGLAGTGDTQYF. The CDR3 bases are TGCAGTGCTAGAGATGGACTAGCGGGAACCGGAGATACGCAGTATTTT.

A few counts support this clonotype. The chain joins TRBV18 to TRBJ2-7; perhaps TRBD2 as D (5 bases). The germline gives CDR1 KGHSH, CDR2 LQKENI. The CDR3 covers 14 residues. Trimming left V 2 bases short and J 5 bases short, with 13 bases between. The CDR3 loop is CASSPGRVGDEQYF. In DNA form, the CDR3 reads TGTGCCAGCTCACCAGGACGGGTCGGGGACGAGCAGTACTTC.

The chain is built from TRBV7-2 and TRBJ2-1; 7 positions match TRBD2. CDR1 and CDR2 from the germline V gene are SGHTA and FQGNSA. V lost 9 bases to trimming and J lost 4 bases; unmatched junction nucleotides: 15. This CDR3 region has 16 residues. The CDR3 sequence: CASQAGKPSGYNEQFF. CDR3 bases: TGTGCCAGTCAGGCAGGCAAACCTAGCGGTTACAATGAGCAGTTCTTC.

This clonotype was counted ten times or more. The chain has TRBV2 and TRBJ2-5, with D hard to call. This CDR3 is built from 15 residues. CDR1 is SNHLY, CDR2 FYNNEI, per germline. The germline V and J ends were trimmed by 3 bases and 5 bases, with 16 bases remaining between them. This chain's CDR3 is CASSDGKALGETQYF. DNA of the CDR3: TGTGCCAGCAGTGATGGGAAGGCTTTAGGGGAGACCCAGTACTTC.

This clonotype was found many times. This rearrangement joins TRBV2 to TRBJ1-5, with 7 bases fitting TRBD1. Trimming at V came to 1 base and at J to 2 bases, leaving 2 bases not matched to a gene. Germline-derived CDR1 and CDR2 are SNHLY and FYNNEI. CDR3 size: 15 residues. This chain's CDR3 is CASSEGTGRNQPQHF. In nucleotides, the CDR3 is TGTGCCAGCAGTGAAGGGACAGGACGCAATCAGCCCCAGCATTTT.

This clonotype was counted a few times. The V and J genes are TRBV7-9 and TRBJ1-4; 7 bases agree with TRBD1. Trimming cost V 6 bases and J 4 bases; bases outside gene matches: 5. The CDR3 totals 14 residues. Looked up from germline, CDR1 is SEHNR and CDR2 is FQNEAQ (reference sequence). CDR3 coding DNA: TGTGCCAGCAGTCAGACAGGGAGTAATGAAAAACTGTTTTTT. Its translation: CASSQTGSNEKLFF.

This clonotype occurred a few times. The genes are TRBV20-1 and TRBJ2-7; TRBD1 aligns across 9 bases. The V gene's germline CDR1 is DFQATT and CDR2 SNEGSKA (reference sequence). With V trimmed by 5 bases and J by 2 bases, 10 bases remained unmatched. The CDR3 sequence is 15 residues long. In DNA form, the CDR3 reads TGCAGTGCTGCCACCGGGACAGGGAGCCCCTACGAGCAGTACTTC. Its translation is CSAATGTGSPYEQYF.

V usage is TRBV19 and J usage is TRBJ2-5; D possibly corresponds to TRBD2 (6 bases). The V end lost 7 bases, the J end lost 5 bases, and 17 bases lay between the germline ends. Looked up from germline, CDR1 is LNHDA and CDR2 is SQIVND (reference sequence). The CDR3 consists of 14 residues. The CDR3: CASIARVGGETQYF. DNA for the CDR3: TGTGCCAGTATTGCCAGGGTCGGAGGGGAGACCCAGTACTTC.

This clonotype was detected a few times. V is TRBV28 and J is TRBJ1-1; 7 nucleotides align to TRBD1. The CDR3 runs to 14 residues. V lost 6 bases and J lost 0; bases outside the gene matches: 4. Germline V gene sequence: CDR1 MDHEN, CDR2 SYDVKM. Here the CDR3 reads CASREQGLNTEAFF. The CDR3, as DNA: TGTGCCAGCAGGGAACAGGGGTTGAACACTGAAGCTTTCTTT.

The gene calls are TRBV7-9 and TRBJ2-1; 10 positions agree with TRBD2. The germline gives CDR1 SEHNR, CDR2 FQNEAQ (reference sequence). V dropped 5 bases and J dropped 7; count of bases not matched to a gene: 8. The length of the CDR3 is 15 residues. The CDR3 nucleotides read TGTGCCAGCAGCGGGCTAGCGGGAGTCCCAAATGAGCAGTTCTTC. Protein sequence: CASSGLAGVPNEQFF.

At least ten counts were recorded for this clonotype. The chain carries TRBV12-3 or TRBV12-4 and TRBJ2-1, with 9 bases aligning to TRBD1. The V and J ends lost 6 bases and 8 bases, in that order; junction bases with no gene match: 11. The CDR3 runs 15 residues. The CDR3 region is CASSPKGTGFDEQFF. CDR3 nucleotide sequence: TGTGCCAGCAGCCCAAAGGGGACAGGGTTCGATGAGCAGTTCTTC.

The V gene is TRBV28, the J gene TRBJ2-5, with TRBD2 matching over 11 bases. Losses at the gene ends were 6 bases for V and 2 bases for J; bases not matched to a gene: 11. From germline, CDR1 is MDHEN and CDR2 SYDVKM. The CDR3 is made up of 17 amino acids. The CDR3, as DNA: TGTGCCAGCAGCGGAGCTCTAGCGGGAGGATTACAAGAGACCCAGTACTTC. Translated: CASSGALAGGLQETQYF.

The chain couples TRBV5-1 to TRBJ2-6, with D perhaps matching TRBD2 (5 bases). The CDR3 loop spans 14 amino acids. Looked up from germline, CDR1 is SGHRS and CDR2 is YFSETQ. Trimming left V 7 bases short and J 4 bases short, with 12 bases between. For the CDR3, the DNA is TGCGCCAGCTCTCGGGAATACGGGGCCAACGTCCTGACTTTC. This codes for CASSREYGANVLTF.

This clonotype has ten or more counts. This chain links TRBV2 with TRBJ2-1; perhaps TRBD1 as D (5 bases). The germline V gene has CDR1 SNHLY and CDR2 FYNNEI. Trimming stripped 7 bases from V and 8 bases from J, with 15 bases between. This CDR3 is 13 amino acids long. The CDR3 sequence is CASTPNGAHEQFF. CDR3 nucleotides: TGTGCCAGCACCCCAAATGGGGCTCATGAGCAGTTCTTC.

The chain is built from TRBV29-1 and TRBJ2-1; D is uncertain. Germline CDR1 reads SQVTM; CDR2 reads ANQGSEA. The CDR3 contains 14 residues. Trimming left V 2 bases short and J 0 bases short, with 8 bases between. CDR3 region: CSVEYRSSYNEQFF. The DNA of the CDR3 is TGCAGCGTTGAATACCGAAGCTCCTACAATGAGCAGTTCTTC.

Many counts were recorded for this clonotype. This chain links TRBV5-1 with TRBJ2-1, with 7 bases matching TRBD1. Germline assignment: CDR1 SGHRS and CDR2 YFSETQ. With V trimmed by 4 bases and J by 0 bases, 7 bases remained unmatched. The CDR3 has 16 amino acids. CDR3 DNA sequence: TGCGCCAGCAGCGGCGGACAGGCGTCCTCCTACAATGAGCAGTTCTTC. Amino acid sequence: CASSGGQASSYNEQFF.

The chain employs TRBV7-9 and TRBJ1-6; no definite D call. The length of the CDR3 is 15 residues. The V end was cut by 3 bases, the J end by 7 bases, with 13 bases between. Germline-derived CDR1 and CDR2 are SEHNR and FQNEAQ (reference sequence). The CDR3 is CASSLASGVNSPLHF. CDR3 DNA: TGTGCCAGCAGCTTGGCCAGTGGGGTGAATTCACCCCTCCACTTT.

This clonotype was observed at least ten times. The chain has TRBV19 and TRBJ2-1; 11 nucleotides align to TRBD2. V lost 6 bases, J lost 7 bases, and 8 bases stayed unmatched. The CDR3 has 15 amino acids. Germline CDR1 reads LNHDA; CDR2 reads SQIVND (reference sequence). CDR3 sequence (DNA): TGTGCCAGTAGCCTTAGCGGGAGGGCCAATAATGAGCAGTTCTTC. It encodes CASSLSGRANNEQFF. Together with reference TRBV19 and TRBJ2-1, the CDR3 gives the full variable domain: DGGITQSPKYLFRKEGQNVTLSCEQNLNHDAMYWYRQDPGQGLRLIYYSQIVNDFQKGDIAEGYSVSREKKESFPLTVTSAQKNPTAFYLCASSLSGRANNEQFFGPGTRLTVL.

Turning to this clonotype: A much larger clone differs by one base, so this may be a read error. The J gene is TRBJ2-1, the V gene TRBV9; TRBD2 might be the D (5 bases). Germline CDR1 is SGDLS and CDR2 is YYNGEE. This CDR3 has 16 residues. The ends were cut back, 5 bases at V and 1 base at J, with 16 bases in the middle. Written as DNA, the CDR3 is TGTGCCAGCAGTGAAGCGGAAGGTCTTTCCTACAATGAGCAGTTCTTC. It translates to CASSEAEGLSYNEQFF. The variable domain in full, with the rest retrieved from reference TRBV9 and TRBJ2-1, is DSGVTQTPKHLITATGQRVTLRCSPRSGDLSVYWYQQSLDQGLQFLIQYYNGEERAKGNILERFSAQQFPDLHSELNLSSLELGDSALYFCASSEAEGLSYNEQFFGPGTRLTVL.

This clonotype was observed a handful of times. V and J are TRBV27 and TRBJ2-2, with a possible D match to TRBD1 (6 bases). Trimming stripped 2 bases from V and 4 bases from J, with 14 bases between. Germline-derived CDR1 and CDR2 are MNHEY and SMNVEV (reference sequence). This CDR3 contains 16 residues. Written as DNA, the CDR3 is TGTGCCAGCAGTTTAACGAGGGGGATAAGCACCGGGGAGCTGTTTTTT. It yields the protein CASSLTRGISTGELFF.

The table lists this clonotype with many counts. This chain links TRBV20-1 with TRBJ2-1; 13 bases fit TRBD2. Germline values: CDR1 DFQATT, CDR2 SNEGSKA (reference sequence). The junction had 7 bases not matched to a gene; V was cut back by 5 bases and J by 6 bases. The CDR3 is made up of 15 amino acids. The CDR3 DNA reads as TGCAGTGCTGCGGGACTAGCGGGAAGGGGCAATGAGCAGTTCTTC. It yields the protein CSAAGLAGRGNEQFF.

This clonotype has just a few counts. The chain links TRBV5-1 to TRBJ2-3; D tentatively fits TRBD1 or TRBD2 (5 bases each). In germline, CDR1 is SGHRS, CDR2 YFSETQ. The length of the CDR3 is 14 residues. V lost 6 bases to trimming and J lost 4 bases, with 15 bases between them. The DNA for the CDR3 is TGCGCCAGCATGGGGGAGAGGGGACCAGATACGCAGTATTTT. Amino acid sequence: CASMGERGPDTQYF.

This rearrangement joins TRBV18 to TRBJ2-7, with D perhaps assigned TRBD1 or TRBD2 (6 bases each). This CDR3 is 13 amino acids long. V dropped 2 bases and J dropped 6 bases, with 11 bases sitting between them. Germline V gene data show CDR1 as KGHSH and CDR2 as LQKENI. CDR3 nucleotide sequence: TGTGCCAGCTCACCAATCGGGGGCGTCGAGCAGTACTTC. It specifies CASSPIGGVEQYF.

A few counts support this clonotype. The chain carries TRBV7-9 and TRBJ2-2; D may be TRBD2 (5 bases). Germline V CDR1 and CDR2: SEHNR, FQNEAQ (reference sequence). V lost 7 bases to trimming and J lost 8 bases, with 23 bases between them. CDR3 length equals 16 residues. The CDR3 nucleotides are TGTGCCAGCACCCGACCGGCGGGTCAATATTCGGGGGAGCTGTTTTTT. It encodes CASTRPAGQYSGELFF.

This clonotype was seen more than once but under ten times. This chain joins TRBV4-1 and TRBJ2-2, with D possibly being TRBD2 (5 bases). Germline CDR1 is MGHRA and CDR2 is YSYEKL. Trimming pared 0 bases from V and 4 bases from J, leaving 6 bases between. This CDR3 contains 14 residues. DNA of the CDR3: TGCGCCAGCAGCCAAGACAGCGGCACCGGGGAGCTGTTTTTT. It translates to CASSQDSGTGELFF.

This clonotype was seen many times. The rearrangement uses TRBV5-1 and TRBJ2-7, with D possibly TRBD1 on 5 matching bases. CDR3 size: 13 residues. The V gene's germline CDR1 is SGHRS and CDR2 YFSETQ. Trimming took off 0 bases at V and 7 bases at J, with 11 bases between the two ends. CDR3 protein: CASSLEGVAEQYF. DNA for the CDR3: TGCGCCAGCAGCTTGGAAGGGGTCGCGGAGCAGTACTTC.

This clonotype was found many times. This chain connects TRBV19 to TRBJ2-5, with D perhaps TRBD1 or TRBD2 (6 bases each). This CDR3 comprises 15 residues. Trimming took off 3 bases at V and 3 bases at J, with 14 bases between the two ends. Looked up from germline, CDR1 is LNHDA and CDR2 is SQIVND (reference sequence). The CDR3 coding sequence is TGTGCCAGTAGTATTAACCCCGGGGGCGAAGAGACCCAGTACTTC. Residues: CASSINPGGEETQYF. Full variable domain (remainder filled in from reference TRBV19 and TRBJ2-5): DGGITQSPKYLFRKEGQNVTLSCEQNLNHDAMYWYRQDPGQGLRLIYYSQIVNDFQKGDIAEGYSVSREKKESFPLTVTSAQKNPTAFYLCASSINPGGEETQYFGPGTRLLVL.

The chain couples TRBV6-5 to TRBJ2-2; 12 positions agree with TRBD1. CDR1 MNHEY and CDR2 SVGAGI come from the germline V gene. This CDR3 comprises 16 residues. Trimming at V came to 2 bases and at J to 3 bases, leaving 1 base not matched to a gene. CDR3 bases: TGTGCCAGCAGTTACCGGGACAGGGGGCACACCGGGGAGCTGTTTTTT. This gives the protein CASSYRDRGHTGELFF.

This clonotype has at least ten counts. CDR3: CASSPSGSADTQYF. CDR3 in DNA: TGTGCCAGCAGTCCTTCCGGGAGTGCAGATACGCAGTATTTT. The rearrangement uses TRBV28 and TRBJ2-3, with a weak D call TRBD2 (6 bases). Germline-derived CDR1 and CDR2 are MDHEN and SYDVKM. The CDR3 contains 14 residues. Trimming stripped 5 bases from V and 4 bases from J, with 13 bases between. The full variable domain, rest sourced from reference TRBV28 and TRBJ2-3, is DVKVTQSSRYLVKRTGEKVFLECVQDMDHENMFWYRQDPGLGLRLIYFSYDVKMKEKGDIPEGYSVSREKKERFSLILESASTNQTSMYLCASSPSGSADTQYFGPGTRLTVL.